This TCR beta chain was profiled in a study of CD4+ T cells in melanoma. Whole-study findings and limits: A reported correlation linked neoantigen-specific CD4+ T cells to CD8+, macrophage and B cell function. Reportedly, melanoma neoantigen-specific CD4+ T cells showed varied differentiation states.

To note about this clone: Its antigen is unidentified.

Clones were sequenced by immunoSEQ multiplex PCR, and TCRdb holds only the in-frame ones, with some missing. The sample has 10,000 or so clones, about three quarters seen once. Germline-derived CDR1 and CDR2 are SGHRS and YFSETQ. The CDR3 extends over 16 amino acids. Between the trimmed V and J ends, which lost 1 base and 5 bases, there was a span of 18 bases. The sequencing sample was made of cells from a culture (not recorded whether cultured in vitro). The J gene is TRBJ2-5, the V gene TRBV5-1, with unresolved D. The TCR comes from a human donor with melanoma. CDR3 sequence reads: CASSLLATTQGETQYF. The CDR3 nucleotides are TGCGCCAGCAGCTTGTTGGCCACCACGCAAGGGGAGACCCAGTACTTC.